This T cell receptor beta chain was sequenced during a study of CD8+CD57+ T cells in acquired aplastic anemia. Study information: Sorted CD4+ plus CD8+ cells gave DNA averaging approximately 3.2 ug. Healthy CD8+ samples averaged roughly 9.9 million reads.

CDR1 DFQATT and CDR2 SNEGSKA come from the germline V gene (reference sequence). CDR3 size: 16 residues. V trimming: 6 bases; J trimming: 2 bases; junction bases outside the gene matches: 9. CDR3 and TCR beta VDJ profiling relied on a genomic DNA template. TCRdb analysed the reads with MiXCR anew, one entry per CDR3 protein. The data hold roughly 130,000 distinct CDR3 sequences, with about 46% observed a single time. Sequenced sample: sorted CD4+, CD8+, or CD8+CD57+ T cells (not recorded which) from PBMCs. The receptor's source is a human donor in good health, serving as a control. The chain uses TRBV20-1 and TRBJ2-2, with 10 bases aligning to TRBD1. For the CDR3, the DNA is TGCAGTGCCCCGGACAGGGGGAATACAAACACCGGGGAGCTGTTTTTT. Translating gives CSAPDRGNTNTGELFF.